Presented here are 18 T cell receptor beta chains from one specimen sequenced in a study of cytomegalovirus exposure and HLA in healthy donors. The PCR employed 60 Vbeta primers together with 13 Jbeta primers. Repertoires were generated with immunoSEQ multiplex PCR, while TCRdb's copy carries only in-frame clones and drops some. The sample has roughly 150,000 clones; about 88% are singletons. Material: PBMCs. The source is a man aged 30-40 years in good health and CMV-seropositive.

As regards this clone: The junction departs from the called germline gene at one end, perhaps through a read error. The V and J genes are TRBV7-9 and TRBJ1-1; 8 bases map to TRBD1. The CDR3 sequence is 15 residues long. Germline-derived CDR1 and CDR2 are SEHNR and FQNEAQ (reference sequence). The CDR3 coding sequence is TGTTCCAGCAGCTTAGCAGGGGGCGCGAACACTGAAGCTTTCTTT. Translation gives CSSSLAGGANTEAFF.

This clone was detected once. The J gene is TRBJ2-3, the V gene TRBV30, with D possibly being TRBD2 (6 bases). The germline V gene encodes CDR1 GTSNPN and CDR2 SVGIG (reference sequence). The CDR3 extends over 15 amino acids. Trimming shortened V by 0 bases and J by 0 bases, and 10 bases separated the two germline ends. This CDR3 reads CAWSVEGTSTDTQYF. DNA for the CDR3: TGTGCCTGGAGTGTTGAGGGGACTAGCACAGATACGCAGTATTTT.

The chain is built from TRBV12-5 and TRBJ2-2; 7 bases map to TRBD2. The CDR3 covers 18 residues. CDR1 and CDR2 (germline): LGHNT, FRNRAP. Germline trimming cut 0 bases from V and 2 bases from J; bases unmatched to any gene: 9. CDR3 amino acids: CASGLVLVGGPNTGELFF. As DNA, the CDR3 is TGTGCTAGTGGTTTGGTACTAGTGGGAGGGCCTAACACCGGGGAGCTGTTTTTT.

The rearrangement joins TRBV7-3 to TRBJ2-5, with 8 bases lining up with TRBD1. The J call is in doubt because the DNA end fits TRBJ2-7 better. This CDR3 has 15 residues. Germline V gives CDR1 SGHTA, CDR2 FQGTGA. The DNA for the CDR3 is TGTGCCAGCAGCTTAATGGCAGGGGGCCGGTACGAGCAGTACTTC. It codes for CASSLMAGGRYEQYF.

This chain uses TRBV5-4 with TRBJ1-4, with 7 bases matching TRBD1. V lost 1 base to trimming and J lost 5 bases; unmatched junction nucleotides: 5. The CDR3 runs 15 residues. CDR1 and CDR2 (germline): SGHNT, YYREEE (reference sequence). Here the CDR3 DNA reads TGTGCCAGCAGCTTGAGGGGACAGCTCAATGAAAAACTGTTTTTT. It translates to CASSLRGQLNEKLFF.

The gene calls are TRBV6-4 and TRBJ1-1, with D perhaps TRBD1 (6 bases). The V and J ends lost 10 bases and 4 bases respectively, with 13 bases between them. The CDR3 loop spans 12 amino acids. Germline CDR1 reads MRHNA; CDR2 reads SNTAGT. The CDR3: CATRRGSTEAFF. In nucleotides, the CDR3 is TGTGCCACCAGGAGGGGGAGCACTGAAGCTTTCTTT.

Turning to this clone: At one of its ends the junction is not consistent with the germline gene, which may arise from a read error. The rearrangement links TRBV7-9 to TRBJ2-3, with no clear D. This CDR3 has 12 residues. The germline gives CDR1 SEHNR, CDR2 FQNEAQ (reference sequence). In nucleotides, the CDR3 is TGTTCCAGCAGCGCTAGTGGAGATACGCAGTATTTT. Its protein product is CSSSASGDTQYF.

The chain combines TRBV5-6 with TRBJ1-1, with 7 bases lining up with TRBD1. Trimming at V came to 5 bases and at J to 0 bases, leaving 7 bases not matched to a gene. Germline values: CDR1 SGHDT, CDR2 YYEEEE. This CDR3 is built from 15 residues. The CDR3 sequence is CASSRTGAVNTEAFF. As DNA, the CDR3 is TGTGCCAGCAGTCGTACAGGGGCTGTGAACACTGAAGCTTTCTTT.

This clone was detected only a few times. The rearrangement links TRBV11-3 to TRBJ1-4, with 9 bases identical to TRBD1. The CDR3 has 14 residues. Germline CDR1 reads SGHNT; CDR2 reads YENEEA. V was clipped by 6 bases and J by 5 bases; unmatched bases: 4. CDR3: CASSSGTGNEKLFF. The DNA of the CDR3 is TGTGCCAGCAGTTCCGGGACAGGGAATGAAAAACTGTTTTTT. Together with reference TRBV11-3 and TRBJ1-4, the CDR3 gives the full variable domain: EAGVVQSPRYKIIEKKQPVAFWCNPISGHNTLYWYLQNLGQGPELLIRYENEEAVDDSQLPKDRFSAERLKGVDSTLKIQPAELGDSAVYLCASSSGTGNEKLFFGSGTQLSVL.

The chain is built from TRBV18 and TRBJ2-5, with D unclear. Per the germline V gene, CDR1 is KGHSH and CDR2 is LQKENI. Trimming took 0 bases from V and 1 from J, leaving 6 bases between them. The CDR3 has 14 residues. For the CDR3, the DNA is TGTGCCAGCTCACCACCGACTCTCCAAGAGACCCAGTACTTC. Translated, it gives CASSPPTLQETQYF.

The chain combines TRBV5-4 with TRBJ1-4, with D possibly matching TRBD1 (6 bases). The germline V gene encodes CDR1 SGHNT and CDR2 YYREEE (reference sequence). CDR3 length equals 15 residues. The V end lost 4 bases, the J end lost 2 bases, and 12 bases lay between the germline ends. The CDR3: CASSLQGMTNEKLFF. The CDR3 bases are TGTGCCAGCAGCCTTCAGGGGATGACTAATGAAAAACTGTTTTTT.

The J gene is TRBJ2-7, the V gene TRBV12-5; a possible D gene is TRBD1 (6 bases). The CDR3 covers 13 residues. The V and J ends lost 7 bases and 0 bases respectively, with 10 bases between them. Germline CDR1 reads LGHNT; CDR2 reads FRNRAP. The CDR3 DNA reads TGTGCTAGTGCTGGACAGTCCTCCTACGAGCAGTACGTC. Translation gives CASAGQSSYEQYV.

This rearrangement joins TRBV7-2 to TRBJ1-2; D possibly corresponds to TRBD1 (5 bases). In germline, CDR1 is SGHTA, CDR2 FQGNSA. CDR3 length equals 15 residues. Trimming shortened V by 5 bases and J by 1 base, and 14 bases separated the two germline ends. The CDR3 sequence is CASSSDRGFNYGYTF. The CDR3, as DNA: TGTGCCAGCAGCAGCGACAGAGGATTTAACTATGGCTACACCTTC.

The chain couples TRBV19 to TRBJ1-5, with 8 bases matching TRBD1. The CDR3 loop spans 15 amino acids. CDR1 and CDR2 from the germline V gene are LNHDA and SQIVND (reference sequence). V lost 3 bases and J lost 1; bases outside the gene matches: 2. The chain's CDR3 is CASSIQGASNQPQHF. The CDR3, as DNA: TGTGCCAGTAGTATTCAGGGGGCCAGCAATCAGCCCCAGCATTTT.

This clone was seen more than once but under ten times. The rearrangement uses TRBV5-8 and TRBJ2-5; TRBD1 agrees at 7 bases. Trimming took 1 base from V and 5 from J; bases not matched to a gene: 20. The CDR3 runs to 19 residues. In germline, CDR1 is SGHTS, CDR2 YDEGEE. The CDR3 sequence: CASSLLGTDSDWEWETQYF. CDR3 DNA: TGTGCCAGCAGCTTGCTCGGGACAGATTCGGACTGGGAATGGGAGACCCAGTACTTC. Together with reference TRBV5-8 and TRBJ2-5, the CDR3 gives the full variable domain: EAGVTQSPTHLIKTRGQQATLRCSPISGHTSVYWYQQALGLGLQFLLWYDEGEERNRGNFPPRFSGRQFPNYSSELNVNALELEDSALYLCASSLLGTDSDWEWETQYFGPGTRLLVL.

The chain links TRBV13 to TRBJ1-1, with 7 bases identical to TRBD1. Germline V gene lookup returns CDR1 PRHDT and CDR2 FYEKMQ (reference sequence). Losses at the gene ends were 5 bases for V and 11 bases for J; bases not matched to a gene: 11. The CDR3 sequence is 13 residues long. The CDR3 sequence is CASSAGQVLNAFF. The CDR3 DNA reads as TGTGCCAGCAGCGCCGGACAGGTCCTTAACGCTTTCTTT.

The chain links TRBV10-3 to TRBJ2-7, with 9 bases identical to TRBD1. The CDR3 length is 16 residues. With 2 bases clipped from V and 1 base from J, the junction kept 6 bases outside the gene matches. Germline CDR1 ENHRY, CDR2 SYGVKD. DNA of the CDR3: TGTGCCATCAGTGAGGGTACAGGGGGCGCGTCCTACGAGCAGTACGTC. It encodes CAISEGTGGASYEQYV.

The chain uses TRBV6-6 and TRBJ2-5; maybe TRBD2 (5 bases). V gave up 5 bases and J gave up 4 bases, with 11 bases separating them. The length of the CDR3 is 13 residues. Germline loops: CDR1 MNHNY, CDR2 SVGAGI (reference sequence). The CDR3 is CASSRSRGETQYF. The CDR3, as DNA: TGTGCCAGCAGTAGATCACGGGGAGAGACCCAGTACTTC.